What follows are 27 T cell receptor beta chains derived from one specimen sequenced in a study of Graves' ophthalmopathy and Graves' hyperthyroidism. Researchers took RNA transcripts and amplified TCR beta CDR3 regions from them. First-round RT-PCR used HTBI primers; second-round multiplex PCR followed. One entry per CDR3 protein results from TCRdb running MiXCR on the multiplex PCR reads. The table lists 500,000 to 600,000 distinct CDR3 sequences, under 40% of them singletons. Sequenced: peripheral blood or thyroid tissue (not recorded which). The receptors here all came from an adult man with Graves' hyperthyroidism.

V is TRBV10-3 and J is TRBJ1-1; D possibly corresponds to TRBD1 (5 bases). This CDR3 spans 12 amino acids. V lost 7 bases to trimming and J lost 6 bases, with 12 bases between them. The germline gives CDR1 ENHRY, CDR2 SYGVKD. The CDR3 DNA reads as TGTGCCATCAACCCCAGGGTTTCTGAAGCTTTCTTT. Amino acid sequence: CAINPRVSEAFF.

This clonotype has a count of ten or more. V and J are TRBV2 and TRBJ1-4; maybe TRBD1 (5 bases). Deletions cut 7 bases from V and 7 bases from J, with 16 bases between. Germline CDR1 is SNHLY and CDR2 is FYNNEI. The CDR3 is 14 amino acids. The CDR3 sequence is CASMWGTVGEKLFF. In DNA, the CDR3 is TGTGCCAGCATGTGGGGGACGGTTGGTGAAAAACTGTTTTTT.

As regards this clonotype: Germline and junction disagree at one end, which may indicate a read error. This CDR3 is CATSQGGDTEAF. DNA of the CDR3: TGTGCCACCTCCCAAGGGGGGGACACTGAAGCTTTC. This chain connects TRBV15 to TRBJ2-6; D is possibly TRBD2 (7 bases). Germline V CDR1 and CDR2: LNHNV, YYDKDF (reference sequence). The CDR3 sequence is 12 residues long.

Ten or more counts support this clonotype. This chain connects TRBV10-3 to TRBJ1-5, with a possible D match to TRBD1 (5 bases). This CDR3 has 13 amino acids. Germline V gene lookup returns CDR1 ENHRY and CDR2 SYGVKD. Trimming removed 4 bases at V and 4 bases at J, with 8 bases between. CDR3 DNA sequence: TGTGCCATCAGTGCGGCAGGGAATCAGCCCCAGCATTTT. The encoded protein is CAISAAGNQPQHF.

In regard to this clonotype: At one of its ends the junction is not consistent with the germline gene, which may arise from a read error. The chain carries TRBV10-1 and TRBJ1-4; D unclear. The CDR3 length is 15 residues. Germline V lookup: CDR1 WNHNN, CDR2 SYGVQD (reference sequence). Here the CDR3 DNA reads TGTGCCAGCAGGTCGCGGGGTGGAACTAATGAAAAACTGTTTTTT. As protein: CASRSRGGTNEKLFF.

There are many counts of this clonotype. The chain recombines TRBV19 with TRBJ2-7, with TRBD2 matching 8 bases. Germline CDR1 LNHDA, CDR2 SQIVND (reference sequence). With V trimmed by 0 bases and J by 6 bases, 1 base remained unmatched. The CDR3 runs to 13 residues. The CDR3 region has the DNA TGTGCCAGTAGTATAGATCGGGGGGGCGAGCAGTACTTC. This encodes CASSIDRGGEQYF.

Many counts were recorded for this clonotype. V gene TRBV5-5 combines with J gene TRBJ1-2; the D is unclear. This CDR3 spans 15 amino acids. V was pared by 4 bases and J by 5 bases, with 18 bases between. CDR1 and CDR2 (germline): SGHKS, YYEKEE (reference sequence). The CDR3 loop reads CASSLGDAPGYGYTF. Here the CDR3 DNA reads TGTGCCAGCAGCCTCGGGGATGCGCCGGGATATGGCTACACCTTC. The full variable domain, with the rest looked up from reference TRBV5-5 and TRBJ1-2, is DAGVTQSPTHLIKTRGQQVTLRCSPISGHKSVSWYQQVLGQGPQFIFQYYEKEERGRGNFPDRFSARQFPNYSSELNVNALLLGDSALYLCASSLGDAPGYGYTFGSGTRLTVV.

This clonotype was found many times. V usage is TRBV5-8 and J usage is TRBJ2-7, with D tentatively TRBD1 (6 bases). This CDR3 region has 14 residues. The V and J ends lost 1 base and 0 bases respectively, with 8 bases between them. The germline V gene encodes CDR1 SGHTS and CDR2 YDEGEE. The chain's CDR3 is CASSLTGNSYEQYF. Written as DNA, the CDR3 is TGTGCCAGCAGCTTGACAGGGAACTCCTACGAGCAGTACTTC.

The CDR3 sequence is CSYGDRVHGYTF. Written as DNA, the CDR3 is TGCAGTTACGGGGACAGGGTACATGGCTACACCTTC. This sequence joins TRBV29-1 and TRBJ1-2, with TRBD1 matching over 9 bases. The V gene's germline CDR1 is SQVTM and CDR2 ANQGSEA. The CDR3 is 12 amino acids.

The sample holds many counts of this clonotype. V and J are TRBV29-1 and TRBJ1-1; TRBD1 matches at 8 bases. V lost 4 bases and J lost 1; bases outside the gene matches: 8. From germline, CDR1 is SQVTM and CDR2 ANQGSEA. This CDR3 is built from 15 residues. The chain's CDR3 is CSVGSGQGWNTEAFF. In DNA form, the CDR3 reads TGCAGCGTTGGCAGCGGACAGGGTTGGAACACTGAAGCTTTCTTT. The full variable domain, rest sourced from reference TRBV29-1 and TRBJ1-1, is SAVISQKPSRDICQRGTSLTIQCQVDSQVTMMFWYRQQPGQSLTLIATANQGSEATYESGFVIDKFPISRPNLTFSTLTVSNMSPEDSSIYLCSVGSGQGWNTEAFFGQGTRLTVV.

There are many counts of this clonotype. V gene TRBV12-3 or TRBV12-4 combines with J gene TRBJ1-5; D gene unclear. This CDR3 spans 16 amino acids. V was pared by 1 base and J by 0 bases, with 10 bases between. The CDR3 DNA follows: TGTGCCAGCAGTTTAGGCAGTTTGATTAGCAATCAGCCCCAGCATTTT. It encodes CASSLGSLISNQPQHF.

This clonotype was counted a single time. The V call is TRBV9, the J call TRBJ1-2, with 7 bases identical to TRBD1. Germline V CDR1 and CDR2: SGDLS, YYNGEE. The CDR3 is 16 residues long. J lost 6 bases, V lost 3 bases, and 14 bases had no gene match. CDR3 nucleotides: TGTGCCAGCAGCGGTACCACAGGGGCAGGCGGAAATGGCTACACCTTC. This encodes CASSGTTGAGGNGYTF.

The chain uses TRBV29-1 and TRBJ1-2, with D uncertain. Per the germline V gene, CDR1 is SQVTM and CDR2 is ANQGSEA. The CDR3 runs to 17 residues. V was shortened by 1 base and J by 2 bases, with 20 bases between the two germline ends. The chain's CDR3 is CSVEGGDPQTQNYGYTF. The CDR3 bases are TGCAGCGTTGAAGGGGGTGATCCACAAACCCAAAACTATGGCTACACCTTC.

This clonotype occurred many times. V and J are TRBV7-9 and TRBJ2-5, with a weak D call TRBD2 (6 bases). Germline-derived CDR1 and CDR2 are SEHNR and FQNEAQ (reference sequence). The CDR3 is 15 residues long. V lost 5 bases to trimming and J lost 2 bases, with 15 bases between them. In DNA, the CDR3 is TGTGCCAGCAGCCCTCCCCGGGGGAGGCAAGAGACCCAGTACTTC. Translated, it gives CASSPPRGRQETQYF.

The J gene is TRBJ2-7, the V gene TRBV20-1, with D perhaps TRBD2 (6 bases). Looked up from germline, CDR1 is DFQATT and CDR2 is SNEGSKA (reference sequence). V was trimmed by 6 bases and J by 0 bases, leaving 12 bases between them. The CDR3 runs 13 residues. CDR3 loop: CSAGGASSYEQYF. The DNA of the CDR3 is TGCAGTGCCGGCGGGGCGAGCTCCTACGAGCAGTACTTC.

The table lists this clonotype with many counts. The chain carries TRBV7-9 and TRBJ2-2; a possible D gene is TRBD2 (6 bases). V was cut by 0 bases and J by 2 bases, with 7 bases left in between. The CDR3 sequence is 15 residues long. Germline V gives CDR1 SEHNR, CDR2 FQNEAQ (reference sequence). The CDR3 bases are TGTGCCAGCAGCTTAGCGGGGGGAAACACCGGGGAGCTGTTTTTT. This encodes CASSLAGGNTGELFF.

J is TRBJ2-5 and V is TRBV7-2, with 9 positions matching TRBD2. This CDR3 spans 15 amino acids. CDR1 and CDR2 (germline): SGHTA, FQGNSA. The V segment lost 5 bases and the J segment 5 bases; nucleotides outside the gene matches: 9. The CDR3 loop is CASSPQAGGLETQYF. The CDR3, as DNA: TGTGCCAGCAGCCCGCAGGCGGGGGGGTTGGAGACCCAGTACTTC.

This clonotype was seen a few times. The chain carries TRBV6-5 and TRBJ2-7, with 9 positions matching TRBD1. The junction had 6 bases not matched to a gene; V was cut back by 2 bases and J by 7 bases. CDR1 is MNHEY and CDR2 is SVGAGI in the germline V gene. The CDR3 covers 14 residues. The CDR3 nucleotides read TGTGCCAGCAGTTACGGGACAGGGACCGGGGAGCAGTACTTC. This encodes CASSYGTGTGEQYF.

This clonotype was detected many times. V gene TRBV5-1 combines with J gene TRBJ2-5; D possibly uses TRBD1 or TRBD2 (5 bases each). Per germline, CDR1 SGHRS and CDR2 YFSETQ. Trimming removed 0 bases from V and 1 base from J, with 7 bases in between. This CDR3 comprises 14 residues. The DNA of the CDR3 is TGCGCCAGCAGCTTGGGGGGGAGCCAAGAGACCCAGTACTTC. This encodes CASSLGGSQETQYF. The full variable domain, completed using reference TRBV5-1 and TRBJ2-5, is KAGVTQTPRYLIKTRGQQVTLSCSPISGHRSVSWYQQTPGQGLQFLFEYFSETQRNKGNFPGRFSGRQFSNSRSEMNVSTLELGDSALYLCASSLGGSQETQYFGPGTRLLVL.

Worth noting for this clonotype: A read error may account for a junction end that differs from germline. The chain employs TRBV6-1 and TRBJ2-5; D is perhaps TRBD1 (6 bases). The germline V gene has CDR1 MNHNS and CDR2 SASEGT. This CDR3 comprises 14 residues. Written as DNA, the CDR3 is TGTGCCAGCAGGGGGATAGGGGACAAAGAGACCCGGTACTTC. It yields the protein CASRGIGDKETRYF.

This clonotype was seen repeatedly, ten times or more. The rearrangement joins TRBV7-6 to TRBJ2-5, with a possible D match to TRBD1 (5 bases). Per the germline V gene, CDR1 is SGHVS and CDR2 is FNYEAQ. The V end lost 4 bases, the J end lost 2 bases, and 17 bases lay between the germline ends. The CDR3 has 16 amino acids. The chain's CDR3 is CASSSRLGRTQETQYF. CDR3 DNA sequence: TGTGCCAGCAGCTCCCGACTGGGGCGGACGCAAGAGACCCAGTACTTC.

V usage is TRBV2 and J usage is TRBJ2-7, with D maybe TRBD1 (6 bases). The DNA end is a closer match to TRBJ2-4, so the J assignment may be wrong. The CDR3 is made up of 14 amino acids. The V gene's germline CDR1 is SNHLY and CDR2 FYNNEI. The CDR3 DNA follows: TGTGCCAGCAGTGTCTACAGGGTTAAAGACATTCAGTACTTC. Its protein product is CASSVYRVKDIQYF.

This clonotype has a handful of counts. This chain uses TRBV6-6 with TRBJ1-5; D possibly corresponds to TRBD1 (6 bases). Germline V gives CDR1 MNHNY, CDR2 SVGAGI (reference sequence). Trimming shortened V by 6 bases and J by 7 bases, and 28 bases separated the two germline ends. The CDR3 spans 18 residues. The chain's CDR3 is CASSVTFILGAREQPQHF. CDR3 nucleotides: TGTGCCAGCAGCGTTACCTTTATCTTGGGGGCTCGAGAGCAGCCCCAGCATTTT.

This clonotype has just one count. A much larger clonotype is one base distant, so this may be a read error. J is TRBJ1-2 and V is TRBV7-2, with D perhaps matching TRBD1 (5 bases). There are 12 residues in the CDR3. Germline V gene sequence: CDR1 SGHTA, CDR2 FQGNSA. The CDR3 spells CANSLGQTLDTF. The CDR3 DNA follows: TGTGCCAACAGCTTGGGGCAGACACTAGACACCTTC.

The CDR3 spells CSAIRPQHF. The CDR3, as DNA: TGCAGTGCTATTCGACCCCAGCATTTT. The chain combines TRBV20-1 with TRBJ1-5; D ambiguous. Germline CDR1 reads DFQATT; CDR2 reads SNEGSKA (reference sequence). Trimming took off 4 bases at V and 10 bases at J, with 5 bases between the two ends. This CDR3 comprises 9 residues.

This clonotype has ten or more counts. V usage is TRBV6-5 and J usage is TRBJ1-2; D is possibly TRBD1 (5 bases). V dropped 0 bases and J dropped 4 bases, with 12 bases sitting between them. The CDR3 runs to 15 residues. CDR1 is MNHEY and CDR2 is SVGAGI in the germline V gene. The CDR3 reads CASSYSSRATYGYTF. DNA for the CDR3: TGTGCCAGCAGTTACTCTTCCAGGGCTACCTATGGCTACACCTTC.

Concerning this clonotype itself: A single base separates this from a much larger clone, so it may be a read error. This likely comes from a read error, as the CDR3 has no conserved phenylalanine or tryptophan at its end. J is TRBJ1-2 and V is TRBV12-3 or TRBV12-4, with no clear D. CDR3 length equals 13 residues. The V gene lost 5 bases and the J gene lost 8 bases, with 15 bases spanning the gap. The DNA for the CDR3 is TGTGCCAGCAGTCCAGGTTCCGCCGGAGGCTACACCTCC. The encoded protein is CASSPGSAGGYTS.